This record covers a single T cell receptor beta chain. It has no known antigen specificity. Per-base qualities were not stored, and no clone one base away is much larger. Using the deep immunoSEQ assay, multiplex PCR amplified TCR CDR3 regions from genomic DNA. Extracted genomic DNA from each cell subset was spread evenly across all wells of several immunoSEQ 96-well plates, with each plate serving as a replicate. For sorted subsets, approximately 0.2 ug of genomic DNA, equivalent to some 33,000 T cell genomes, went into each replicate PCR. Purified libraries were quantified with a Qubit 3.0 fluorometer, sized on a Bioanalyzer 2100, and re-quantified with the KAPA Library Quantification kit. Each immunoSEQ 96-well plate was sequenced on its own single-read 150-cycle Illumina NextSeq 550 flow cell. The authors' pipeline ran thus. Because the immunoSEQ output included only junctional sequences and no quality scores, the filtering could not be the same as the filtering used for full-length reads. To assign V/J genes and CDR3, sequences were annotated against IMGT germline references using PyIR, a Python wrapper for IgBLAST v1.9. Reads were removed for weak V/J assignments (E-value above 1e-6), missing CDR3, stop codons, out-of-frame junctions, or ambiguous translated residues. V3J clonotypes were defined by identical inferred V gene, J gene, and CDR3 amino acid sequence. The percentage overlap between two repertoires was calculated by dividing the number of shared unique clonotypes by the size of the smaller repertoire. Richness of each repertoire was evaluated using RTK rarefaction, the Chao1 estimator, and Recon v2.1 estimates of unobserved clonotypes. For all TCRbeta clonotypes obtained by the gDNA method from a few donors, generation probabilities were computed with OLGA. Sourced from immuneACCESS, this table was stored by TCRdb with only in-frame sequences that have V and J called. A share of the clones is absent; for the studies checked, an unresolved V gene accounts for under half, and the remainder has no known explanation. The DNA was the basis for D and trimming; V, J and clone size are from that table. This sample comprises about 2.2 million clones, approximately 92% of them detected only once. The ten top clones hold about 1.7% of the sample.

The sample belongs to a study of shared clonotypes between healthy human individuals (dated by TCRdb to about 2020). Regarding the research as a whole: A couple of women and a few men aged 18 to 49 years were included in the cohort. For each donor, CD4 naive and CD4 memory were each given three plates, CD8 naive was given two plates, and CD8 memory was given one plate. Blood TCR repertoires of four to six healthy adults were deeply sequenced to estimate repertoire size and the extent of clonotype sharing between individuals. Different laboratories and diverse techniques were used to prepare libraries and sequence TCR repertoires, to increase sequencing depth and limit assay-specific biases. Each donor's leukapheresis produced roughly between roughly 0.85 and 10 billion PBMCs. General conclusions and limits of the study: Across a few donors, approximately 5% of naive CD4, approximately 3.6% of naive CD8, about 2.3% of memory CD4, and 0.3% to 0.45% of memory CD8 clonotypes were shared. Clonotypes shared by all four sorted-subset donors showed higher generation probabilities than non-shared clonotypes. Sampling was restricted to blood, and TCR repertoires in tissue are likely to differ from TCR repertoires in blood. Larger estimated clonotype richness was generally found for naive subsets than for memory subsets. Pairwise subsampling led to the expectation that sequencing depth would affect the degree of clonotype sharing among donors. Rarefaction of sorted-subset datasets indicated incomplete sequencing despite the large sequencing depth. The small number of donors limited the genetic and exposure-history diversity represented.

CD8 naive samples consisted of CD45RO-negative cells that were positively selected for CCR7, yielding a CD45RA+CCR7+ population without TemRA cells. The donors were healthy, HIV-negative adults who had no recently reported acute infections or vaccinations. Every donor was a Caucasian adult living in Nashville, Tennessee, USA. After blood collection by leukapheresis, PBMCs were isolated using Ficoll-Histopaque density gradient centrifugation and then cryopreserved in the vapor phase of liquid nitrogen. Analytical flow cytometry was used to check the purity and quantity of each magnetically sorted T cell population. Genomic DNA was isolated from each sorted fraction and quantified by UV absorbance on a Nanodrop 2000c. From a lookup of the germline V gene, CDR1 and CDR2 are SQVTM and ANQGSEA. From the cysteine up to the phenylalanine, the CDR3 has a length of 12 residues. The DNA shown is the 36-base CDR3, in frame from base 1. V sheds 8 bases and J sheds 7 bases, leaving 18 bases between their ends.

This TCR derives from a man aged 18 to 35 in good health. Some clones in this sample may be carry-over from other donors' samples. The sample taken for sequencing was naive CD8+ T cells from PBMCs. This sample's cell subset or site label indicates: CD45RA+CCR7+. This chain is built from TRBV29-1 and TRBJ2-7; the D segment is perhaps TRBD1 or TRBD2, each sharing 5 matched bases. The CDR3 region reads CSILSGAGEQYF. The DNA is as follows: TGCAGCATCCTAAGTGGGGCGGGTGAGCAGTACTTC.